This T cell receptor (beta chain) came from a study of blood T cell repertoires in COVID-19 (dated by TCRdb to the early 2020s). Study-wide context: Samples from collaborators originated in the United States, Italy and Spain and spanned both the acute and convalescent phases of COVID-19. The prospective study material was composed of cDNA or gDNA derived from T cells, B-cell-depleted T cells, or PBMCs. The dataset comprised deeply sampled blood TCRbeta repertoires from subjects exposed to, actively infected with, or recovered from COVID-19. The repertoires were released in a freely available public database intended as a resource for research on the immune response to SARS-CoV-2. The samples were drawn from two sources: the first 160 participants of the ongoing ImmuneRACE study, and 1,254 subjects contributed by 6 global collaborators. Nearly every sample came with metadata listing a de-identified subject ID, COVID-19 status, age in years and sex. Where HLA class I and class II types were available, the types were taken from metadata supplied by the sample provider, not from assay-based typing.

The collaborating institutions used their own protocols to collect whole blood in K2EDTA tubes. For TCRbeta analysis, collaborator samples were shipped as frozen whole blood, as isolated PBMCs, or as DNA extracted from either sample type. TCRbeta CDR3 regions were amplified from genomic DNA using the immunoSEQ Assay, a bias-controlled multiplex PCR. Per the original workflow: Nucleated cell counts per sample were estimated from amplification of reference gene primers within the assay. To quantify the absolute abundance of each unique TCRbeta CDR3 rearrangement, sequence reads were collapsed and filtered. For each sample, productive Simpson clonality was calculated as the square root of Simpson's diversity index over productive rearrangements. The immuneACCESS repertoire file appears here via TCRdb, limited to in-frame rearrangements. These files lack a portion of the clones; in checked studies, under half of the deficit traces to unresolved V genes, and the cause of the others is not known. Clonal size and the V and J genes are those of that table, whereas D and trimming came from the DNA. Across this sample there are about 180,000 clones, with roughly 85% seen only once. 8% to 10% of the sample comes from the top ten.

Broader findings and caveats from the paper: How much clinical and demographic metadata was included differed by source and by participant, and the metadata was provided uncurated.

Regarding this clone: There is no known antigen for this receptor. Within one base of it there is no much larger clone, and no base qualities were kept.

The material sequenced was peripheral blood. The source is a man aged 45-65 years with active or convalescent COVID-19.

The CDR3 protein: CASSLVRGDYEQYF. The DNA sequence is given as TGTGCCAGCAGCTTAGTCAGGGGCGACTACGAGCAGTACTTC. The chain links TRBV7-2 with TRBJ2-7, and TRBD1 may be the D gene, going by 6 matching bases. The CDR3 goes from the cysteine to the phenylalanine over 14 residues. Only the CDR3 DNA is retained, 42 bases long and in frame from the first base. From a lookup of the germline V gene, CDR1 and CDR2 are SGHTA and FQGNSA. V is clipped by 1 base and J by 3 bases, and the sequence between their germline boundaries is 10 bases long.